This T cell receptor beta chain is drawn from a study of cytomegalovirus exposure and HLA in healthy donors. The ends lost 3 bases at V and 2 bases at J; junction bases unmatched: 6. CDR1 and CDR2 from the germline V gene are ENHRY and SYGVKD. The CDR3 consists of 15 residues. In the PCR, 60 Vbeta and 13 Jbeta primers were used. Sequencing used immunoSEQ multiplex PCR; TCRdb keeps in-frame clones, though not all of them. The profile covers 110,000 or so clones, with 60% to 80% appearing a single time and approximately 5% taken by the ten largest. The clonotype originates from a woman in her twenties or thirties in good health and CMV-seropositive. Sequencing was done on a sample of PBMCs. The chain links TRBV10-3 to TRBJ2-5, with 7 bases aligning to TRBD2. The CDR3 bases are TGTGCCATCAGTGAAGTTGAAGCGGGGCAAGAGACCCAGTACTTC. It is translated as CAISEVEAGQETQYF.